These 18 T cell receptor beta chains came from one sample sequenced in a study of human T cells and chemical hapten exposure (dated by TCRdb to about 2021). The time point label, as the study defines it: pre-sensitization, week 0. The sample's treatment or condition, from its label and the paper: therapeutic diphenylcyclopropenone sensitization with weekly scalp DPC. The method was RACE. Reads for this sample came from a NextSeq 500. TCRdb reanalyzed the raw reads on its own, using fastp at Q25 for trimming and MiXCR for clone calling, and kept in-frame beta chains. Merged by CDR3 protein, the rows form single entries marked with the most common genes and DNA. The table for this sample lists 280,000 or so distinct CDR3 sequences; over 7.5% of them were counted only once. 0.9% to 1.5% of the sample goes to the ten largest clones. Source: whole blood, taken in connection with sensitization to the hapten diphenylcyclopropenone (DPC). The receptors shown here come from a man between 18 and 29 years old with alopecia areata. Some clones in this sample may be carry-over from other donors' samples.

This rearrangement joins TRBV4-1 to TRBJ2-7; D is ambiguous. From germline, CDR1 is MGHRA and CDR2 YSYEKL. V dropped 4 bases and J dropped 6 bases, with 10 bases sitting between them. This CDR3 region has 12 residues. The DNA for the CDR3 is TGCGCCAGCAGCCTCCTATGGGGCGAGCAGTACTTC. Amino acids: CASSLLWGEQYF.

The chain's CDR3 is CASSRRTALQETQYF. The CDR3 bases are TGTGCCAGCAGTCGTCGCACAGCCCTCCAAGAGACCCAGTACTTC. The chain couples TRBV5-4 to TRBJ2-5; no definite D call. V was pared by 5 bases and J by 1 base, with 15 bases between. This CDR3 region has 15 residues. The germline CDR1 and CDR2 sequences are SGHNT and YYREEE (reference sequence).

This clonotype was seen ten or more times. The CDR3 sequence: CASSRDGTSGGARDTQYF. The CDR3 nucleotides read TGTGCCAGCAGCCGTGATGGGACTAGCGGGGGGGCCAGGGATACGCAGTATTTT. This chain links TRBV7-3 with TRBJ2-3; 16 bases align to TRBD2. This CDR3 has 18 amino acids. With V trimmed by 5 bases and J by 6 bases, 11 bases remained unmatched. Germline values: CDR1 SGHTA, CDR2 FQGTGA.

This clonotype came up many times. V and J are TRBV5-5 and TRBJ1-4, with 7 bases that match TRBD1. This CDR3 contains 15 residues. The germline CDR1 and CDR2 sequences are SGHKS and YYEKEE (reference sequence). V dropped 1 base and J dropped 8; count of bases not matched to a gene: 8. The CDR3 sequence is CASSLPQGWKEKLFF. The CDR3 coding sequence is TGTGCCAGCAGCTTGCCACAGGGGTGGAAGGAAAAACTGTTTTTT.

There are many counts of this clonotype. The gene calls are TRBV5-1 and TRBJ1-5; a weak D match, TRBD1 (5 bases). This CDR3 comprises 15 residues. Germline CDR1 is SGHRS and CDR2 is YFSETQ. V was cut by 0 bases and J by 3 bases, with 10 bases left in between. The CDR3 DNA follows: TGCGCCAGCAGCTTGGGGGCAGGGTCCAATCAGCCCCAGCATTTT. This encodes CASSLGAGSNQPQHF.

There are a few counts of this clonotype. The chain carries TRBV6-6 and TRBJ1-2, with unresolved D. V was cut by 7 bases and J by 1 base, with 13 bases left in between. The germline V gene has CDR1 MNHNY and CDR2 SVGAGI (reference sequence). The CDR3 spans 14 residues. The CDR3 loop reads CASNYPGDNYGYTF. CDR3 in DNA: TGTGCCAGCAACTACCCCGGAGATAACTATGGCTACACCTTC.

This clonotype was recorded many times. J is TRBJ1-5 and V is TRBV7-9; D gene ambiguous. Germline V gene sequence: CDR1 SEHNR, CDR2 FQNEAQ (reference sequence). This CDR3 is 12 amino acids long. V lost 0 bases to trimming and J lost 5 bases, with 2 bases between them. CDR3 in amino acids: CASSLADQPQHF. The CDR3 nucleotides are TGTGCCAGCAGCTTAGCGGATCAGCCCCAGCATTTT.

The chain has TRBV5-1 and TRBJ2-1, with D possibly being TRBD2 (7 bases). In germline, CDR1 is SGHRS, CDR2 YFSETQ. The CDR3 loop spans 15 amino acids. With 2 bases removed from V and 8 bases from J, the gap between germline ends came to 17 bases. In nucleotides, the CDR3 is TGCGCCAGCAGCTTAGCGGGACACACTGGCGATGAGCAGTTCTTC. It is translated as CASSLAGHTGDEQFF.

This clonotype was seen only a few times. The CDR3: CASSPDWGNQPQHF. The CDR3 coding sequence is TGTGCCAGCAGCCCCGACTGGGGCAATCAGCCCCAGCATTTT. The chain uses TRBV7-2 and TRBJ1-5; D remains unclear. From germline, CDR1 is SGHTA and CDR2 FQGNSA. V dropped 5 bases and J dropped 2 bases, with 10 bases sitting between them. The CDR3 is 14 residues long.

V is TRBV4-1 and J is TRBJ2-2; 7 bases match TRBD2. Germline values: CDR1 MGHRA, CDR2 YSYEKL. This CDR3 has 14 residues. V was pared by 5 bases and J by 6 bases, with 6 bases of the junction left unmatched. CDR3 nucleotides: TGCGCCAGCAGCTACGACCGGGAGGCCGGGGAGCTGTTTTTT. It translates to CASSYDREAGELFF.

V and J are TRBV24-1 and TRBJ2-3, with TRBD2 matching over 16 bases. The CDR3 consists of 18 residues. Germline CDR1 and CDR2: KGHDR and SFDVKD. With 1 base clipped from V and 4 bases from J, the junction kept 4 bases outside the gene matches. DNA of the CDR3: TGTGCCACCAGTGATTTTGCGGGACTAGCGGGGGGGGCAGATACGCAGTATTTT. Its translation is CATSDFAGLAGGADTQYF.

Only a few counts were recorded for this clonotype. The chain carries TRBV24-1 and TRBJ1-5; TRBD1 is a possible D gene (6 bases). This CDR3 is 14 amino acids long. V shed 10 bases and J shed 3 bases, with 15 bases lying between them. The germline gives CDR1 KGHDR, CDR2 SFDVKD. For the CDR3, the DNA is TGTGCCACTGGGACACGAGGGGCCAATCAGCCCCAGCATTTT. This translates into CATGTRGANQPQHF.

This clonotype has just a few counts. The gene calls are TRBV2 and TRBJ2-2; TRBD2 matches at 8 bases. Unmatched junction bases numbered 3, after V lost 2 bases and J lost 4 bases. In germline, CDR1 is SNHLY, CDR2 FYNNEI. The CDR3 has 15 amino acids. The CDR3 DNA reads TGTGCCAGCAGTGAACCCGGGGGGGCCACCGGGGAGCTGTTTTTT. Its protein is CASSEPGGATGELFF.

This clonotype was observed many times. The genes are TRBV5-1 and TRBJ1-5; D may be TRBD1 (6 bases). Germline values: CDR1 SGHRS, CDR2 YFSETQ. V shed 0 bases and J shed 5 bases, with 9 bases lying between them. The CDR3 is 14 residues long. CDR3: CASSLEAGDQPQHF. CDR3 sequence (DNA): TGCGCCAGCAGCTTGGAGGCAGGGGATCAGCCCCAGCATTTT.

The rearrangement links TRBV4-3 to TRBJ1-1; no reliable D call. CDR3 length: 14 amino acids. The germline V and J ends were trimmed by 0 bases and 3 bases, with 8 bases remaining between them. Germline V gene data show CDR1 as LGHNA and CDR2 as YSLEER. The CDR3 DNA sequence: TGCGCCAGCAGCCAAGATCGACGGTACACTGAAGCTTTCTTT. Translation gives CASSQDRRYTEAFF.

This clonotype has only a few counts. V usage is TRBV11-2 and J usage is TRBJ2-5, with D possibly being TRBD1 (6 bases). There are 14 residues in the CDR3. Germline V gene data show CDR1 as SGHAT and CDR2 as FQNNGV. Trimming cost V 3 bases and J 6 bases, with 14 bases left between them. As DNA, the CDR3 is TGTGCCAGCAGCTTGGCAGGGGATAGAAAGACCCAGTACTTC. Its translation is CASSLAGDRKTQYF. The variable domain in full, with the rest retrieved from reference TRBV11-2 and TRBJ2-5, is EAGVAQSPRYKIIEKRQSVAFWCNPISGHATLYWYQQILGQGPKLLIQFQNNGVVDDSQLPKDRFSAERLKGVDSTLKIQPAKLEDSAVYLCASSLAGDRKTQYFGPGTRLLVL.

This clonotype was recorded a few times. The chain joins TRBV7-2 to TRBJ2-3; D gene unclear. Trimming removed 6 bases from V and 6 bases from J, with 13 bases in between. This CDR3 is 13 amino acids long. CDR1 is SGHTA, CDR2 FQGNSA, per germline. The CDR3 DNA reads as TGTGCCAGCAGAATTAGAAATTCGGATACGCAGTATTTT. It is translated as CASRIRNSDTQYF.

This sequence joins TRBV10-3 and TRBJ2-3; D is perhaps TRBD1 (5 bases). This CDR3 spans 15 amino acids. Germline V gives CDR1 ENHRY, CDR2 SYGVKD. Trimming took 10 bases from V and 0 from J, leaving 17 bases between them. The CDR3 sequence: CATSTDRTSTDTQYF. The CDR3, as DNA: TGTGCCACTTCGACAGACCGAACTAGCACAGATACGCAGTATTTT.